This T cell receptor (beta chain) comes out of a study of blood T cell repertoires in COVID-19. Whole-study context: Spain, Italy and the United States supplied samples that represented acute and convalescent COVID-19. Sample material is recorded as cDNA or gDNA derived from T cells, B-cell-depleted T cells, or PBMCs.

CDR3 size: 12 residues. CDR1 and CDR2 from the germline V gene are KGHSH and LQKENI. Trimming left V 8 bases short and J 4 bases short, with 12 bases between. Under the authors' procedure: Using reference gene primer amplification, nucleated cell counts were estimated. Method: immunoSEQ multiplex PCR; TCRdb's copy keeps in-frame clones and lacks some. Clonal size and the V and J genes are those of that table, whereas D and trimming came from the DNA. The table records 300,000 to 400,000 clones, around 90% of them present only once. The sample comprised peripheral blood. This TCR was sampled from a man under 40 with COVID-19, enrolled during active disease. The chain has TRBV18 and TRBJ2-7; D is perhaps TRBD1 (6 bases). CDR3 DNA sequence: TGTGCCAGCGGTGACAGGAGTTACGAGCAGTACTTC. Amino acid sequence: CASGDRSYEQYF.